This T cell receptor (beta chain) was profiled in a study of cytomegalovirus exposure and HLA in healthy donors. Whole-study context: The 120 or so validation repertoires, a later analysis reported, used the same platform as the roughly 710 first-cohort repertoires.

To note about this clone: What it recognizes is unknown.

Study observations and caveats: Investigators reported 164 TCR beta chains as tied to cytomegalovirus. A few chains linked to CMV were shown in vitro to be specific for CMV antigens.

Unmatched junction bases numbered 5, after V lost 5 bases and J lost 1 base. Germline lookup yields CDR1 SQVTM and CDR2 ANQGSEA. CDR3 length: 14 residues. Separate from the roughly 670-subject first cohort, the roughly 120-subject validation cohort was the one that the donors belonged to. Assay: immunoSEQ multiplex PCR; the TCRdb copy retains only in-frame clones and omits some. The sample includes around 150,000 clones, approximately 91% seen only once; the top ten take around 3.4%. The chain recombines TRBV29-1 with TRBJ2-1; 7 bases are a match to TRBD2. Sequenced input: PBMCs. The clonotype was recovered from a woman aged 18-30 years in good health and CMV-seropositive. The DNA of the CDR3 is TGCAGCGTTTCAGCGGGACTATCCTACAATGAGCAGTTCTTC. Translation: CSVSAGLSYNEQFF.